What follows are 22 T cell receptor beta chains derived from one specimen sequenced in a study of T cells in Graves' hyperthyroidism and ophthalmopathy (dated by TCRdb to between 2018 and 2020). Library construction relied on multiplex PCR. Sequencing was performed on an Illumina HiSeq 2000. TCR beta CDR3 regions were amplified from RNA transcripts. For the first round of RT-PCR on the TCR CDR3, the HTBI primer set was used together with the Qiagen OneStep RT-PCR kit. The raw public data were reprocessed by TCRdb itself: fastp quality trimming at Q25, MiXCR clonotype calling, in-frame beta chains only. All rows with the same CDR3 protein become a single entry with the most common DNA and genes. The sample contains about 720,000 distinct CDR3 sequences, 15% to 20% of them found a single time. The ten most abundant clones make up over 7.5% of the sample. Sequencing was done on a sample of blood. The receptors here all came from a man younger than 35 with Graves' hyperthyroidism.

The rearrangement uses TRBV7-3 and TRBJ1-6, with 9 nucleotides matching TRBD1. The CDR3 has 15 residues. Looked up from germline, CDR1 is SGHTA and CDR2 is FQGTGA. Germline trimming cut 4 bases from V and 6 bases from J; bases unmatched to any gene: 4. The CDR3 DNA reads as TGTGCCAGCAGCTACTCGGACAGGGGTAATTCACCCCTCCACTTT. Its protein is CASSYSDRGNSPLHF. The variable domain in full, completed from reference TRBV7-3 and TRBJ1-6, reads GAGVSQTPSNKVTEKGKYVELRCDPISGHTALYWYRQSLGQGPEFLIYFQGTGAADDSGLPNDRFFAVRPEGSVSTLKIQRTERGDSAVYLCASSYSDRGNSPLHFGNGTRLTVT.

This clonotype was seen ten or more times. The chain carries TRBV12-3 or TRBV12-4 and TRBJ1-1; D is unclear. V was trimmed by 4 bases and J by 1 base, leaving 7 bases between them. The CDR3 has 13 residues. The CDR3 bases are TGTGCCAGCAGTTGGACGAGGAACACTGAAGCTTTCTTT. This translates into CASSWTRNTEAFF.

This clonotype was recorded at least ten times. The chain employs TRBV5-1 and TRBJ2-3; weak D call: TRBD2 (5 bases). The CDR3 sequence is 15 residues long. In germline, CDR1 is SGHRS, CDR2 YFSETQ. Trimming left V 7 bases short and J 0 bases short, with 15 bases between. The CDR3 spells CASRQEPGSTDTQYF. DNA of the CDR3: TGCGCCAGCCGACAAGAACCGGGGAGCACAGATACGCAGTATTTT.

This clonotype was counted only a few times. V and J are TRBV11-2 and TRBJ2-4; the match to TRBD1 covers 7 bases. Germline lookup yields CDR1 SGHAT and CDR2 FQNNGV. The CDR3 consists of 12 residues. V was pared by 6 bases and J by 9 bases, with 5 bases of the junction left unmatched. In nucleotides, the CDR3 is TGTGCCAGCAGTTCACAGGGGAGCATTCAGTACTTC. Translated: CASSSQGSIQYF.

This clonotype was seen many times. This sequence joins TRBV27 and TRBJ2-2; TRBD2 agrees at 11 bases. The CDR3 is 16 amino acids. V lost 5 bases and J lost 8; bases outside the gene matches: 10. CDR1 and CDR2 (germline): MNHEY, SMNVEV (reference sequence). CDR3 nucleotide sequence: TGTGCCAGCAGTCCCCCCCCCACTAGCGGGAGAGGGGAGCTGTTTTTT. This encodes CASSPPPTSGRGELFF.

Many counts were recorded for this clonotype. The chain employs TRBV20-1 and TRBJ2-3; 13 bases are a match to TRBD2. The V segment lost 6 bases and the J segment 2 bases; nucleotides outside the gene matches: 11. Germline assignment: CDR1 DFQATT and CDR2 SNEGSKA (reference sequence). CDR3 size: 17 residues. CDR3 in DNA: TGCAGTGCCCACTCTCCGGGACTAGCGGGGACCACAGATACGCAGTATTTT. Translated, it gives CSAHSPGLAGTTDTQYF.

The V call is TRBV6-2 or TRBV6-3, the J call TRBJ1-3; tentative D call: TRBD1 (6 bases). Trimming cost V 5 bases and J 4 bases, with 15 bases left between them. Germline V gene lookup returns CDR1 MNHEY and CDR2 SVGEGT. The CDR3 totals 15 residues. CDR3 bases: TGTGCCAGCAGTCCCTCCGGGGGCGTCGGAAACACCATATATTTT. It codes for CASSPSGGVGNTIYF.

The chain recombines TRBV7-2 with TRBJ2-6; tentatively, D is TRBD1 (6 bases). The CDR3 has 15 amino acids. V lost 5 bases to trimming and J lost 4 bases, with 12 bases between them. Germline CDR1 reads SGHTA; CDR2 reads FQGNSA. CDR3 protein: CASSLRGRGANVLTF. The CDR3 nucleotides are TGTGCCAGCAGCCTCAGGGGTAGAGGGGCCAACGTCCTGACTTTC.

This clonotype was seen only a few times. The rearrangement links TRBV7-3 to TRBJ1-3, with D possibly matching TRBD1 (6 bases). Germline loops: CDR1 SGHTA, CDR2 FQGTGA. V was pared by 5 bases and J by 2 bases, with 13 bases between. The CDR3 contains 15 residues. The CDR3 is CASSEYTGTGNTIYF. The CDR3 bases are TGTGCCAGCAGCGAATATACAGGGACTGGAAACACCATATATTTT.

The chain combines TRBV28 with TRBJ1-4; D gene uncertain. This CDR3 contains 15 residues. Germline V CDR1 and CDR2: MDHEN, SYDVKM. Deletions cut 5 bases from V and 8 bases from J, with 18 bases between. The CDR3 sequence is CASSPRGEGLEKLFF. The DNA of the CDR3 is TGTGCCAGCAGTCCCCGTGGGGAGGGTTTGGAAAAACTGTTTTTT. Full variable domain (missing parts from reference TRBV28 and TRBJ1-4): DVKVTQSSRYLVKRTGEKVFLECVQDMDHENMFWYRQDPGLGLRLIYFSYDVKMKEKGDIPEGYSVSREKKERFSLILESASTNQTSMYLCASSPRGEGLEKLFFGSGTQLSVL.

This clonotype was recorded at least ten times. The chain is built from TRBV29-1 and TRBJ2-7, with D perhaps being TRBD1 or TRBD2 (5 bases each). CDR3 length: 12 amino acids. Germline values: CDR1 SQVTM, CDR2 ANQGSEA. V was shortened by 6 bases and J by 2 bases, with 11 bases between the two germline ends. CDR3 protein: CSVRDRPYEQYF. As DNA, the CDR3 is TGCAGCGTCCGGGACCGCCCCTACGAGCAGTACTTC.

This clonotype was picked up a small number of times. J is TRBJ2-5 and V is TRBV14, with D maybe TRBD2 (6 bases). The CDR3 sequence is 14 residues long. Germline V gives CDR1 SGHDN, CDR2 FVKESK. Between the trimmed V and J ends, which lost 3 bases and 0 bases, there was a span of 8 bases. The CDR3 is CASSHRGYQETQYF. DNA of the CDR3: TGTGCCAGCAGCCACCGGGGGTACCAAGAGACCCAGTACTTC.

This clonotype was observed many times. The V and J genes are TRBV11-3 and TRBJ2-3; 8 nucleotides line up with TRBD2. Looked up from germline, CDR1 is SGHNT and CDR2 is YENEEA. The CDR3 length is 18 residues. Losses at the gene ends were 0 bases for V and 2 bases for J; bases not matched to a gene: 10. The CDR3 DNA reads TGTGCCAGCAGCTTAGATTGGGGAGCGGGAGCCCCCACAGATACGCAGTATTTT. Its protein is CASSLDWGAGAPTDTQYF.

In its sample, this clonotype was seen many times. The junction differs from germline at one of its ends, possibly a read error. The chain has TRBV28 and TRBJ1-1; D is unclear. The CDR3 runs to 18 residues. Germline V gives CDR1 MDHEN, CDR2 SYDVKM. The CDR3 loop reads CASSLSGYSVIGSTEAFF. The CDR3 DNA reads as TGTGCCAGCAGCTTATCGGGCTATAGTGTTATAGGGAGCACTGAAGCTTTCTTT.

The rearrangement uses TRBV19 and TRBJ2-1, with TRBD2 matching 11 bases. The germline CDR1 and CDR2 sequences are LNHDA and SQIVND (reference sequence). This CDR3 spans 14 amino acids. V shed 4 bases, J shed 7 bases, and the junction held 3 bases outside the gene matches. CDR3 DNA: TGTGCCAGTAGTAGGGGACTAGCGGTTAATGAGCAGTTCTTC. Translated, it gives CASSRGLAVNEQFF.

With respect to this clonotype: Because it lacks the conserved phenylalanine or tryptophan at the end, this CDR3 is likely a read error. V and J are TRBV20-1 and TRBJ2-7; TRBD1 might be the D (5 bases). The V gene's germline CDR1 is DFQATT and CDR2 SNEGSKA (reference sequence). Trimming left V 5 bases short and J 4 bases short, with 18 bases between. The CDR3 has 14 residues. The CDR3 loop reads CSAGSWGGSYEQYY. The CDR3 nucleotides read TGCAGTGCTGGGTCGTGGGGCGGTTCGTACGAGCAGTACTAC.

The chain uses TRBV19 and TRBJ1-2, with D unclear. Trimming took off 1 base at V and 3 bases at J, with 12 bases between the two ends. Germline CDR1 reads LNHDA; CDR2 reads SQIVND (reference sequence). The CDR3 contains 15 residues. The CDR3 sequence: CASSIGRGPHYGYTF. In DNA form, the CDR3 reads TGTGCCAGTAGTATAGGTCGAGGGCCCCACTATGGCTACACCTTC.

This clonotype was counted many times. CDR3 bases: TGTGCCAGCAGTTTCTTAGCGGGAGGGTGGGAGACCCAGTACTTC. Encoded protein: CASSFLAGGWETQYF. The J gene is TRBJ2-5, the V gene TRBV28; 11 bases align to TRBD2. CDR1 is MDHEN and CDR2 is SYDVKM in the germline V gene. J lost 5 bases, V lost 3 bases, and 5 bases had no gene match. The CDR3 runs to 15 residues.

This clonotype turned up a few times. J is TRBJ2-6 and V is TRBV18; TRBD1 is a possible D gene (5 bases). The CDR3 covers 17 residues. The V end was cut by 2 bases, the J end by 0 bases, with 11 bases between. Germline V gene data show CDR1 as KGHSH and CDR2 as LQKENI. The CDR3 here is CASSPEPGNSGANVLTF. The CDR3 bases are TGTGCCAGCTCACCAGAGCCAGGGAACTCTGGGGCCAACGTCCTGACTTTC.

Only a few counts were recorded for this clonotype. The chain employs TRBV9 and TRBJ2-5, with TRBD2 identical over 9 bases. CDR1 SGDLS and CDR2 YYNGEE come from the germline V gene. The junction had 3 bases not matched to a gene; V was cut back by 2 bases and J by 4 bases. The CDR3 has 14 residues. This chain's CDR3 is CASSVSGSGETQYF. The CDR3 DNA reads TGTGCCAGCAGCGTTAGCGGGAGCGGAGAGACCCAGTACTTC. Filled out from reference TRBV9 and TRBJ2-5, the complete variable domain reads DSGVTQTPKHLITATGQRVTLRCSPRSGDLSVYWYQQSLDQGLQFLIQYYNGEERAKGNILERFSAQQFPDLHSELNLSSLELGDSALYFCASSVSGSGETQYFGPGTRLLVL.

This clonotype has more than one count but fewer than ten. V gene TRBV12-5 combines with J gene TRBJ2-7; 9 nucleotides line up with TRBD1. From germline, CDR1 is LGHNT and CDR2 FRNRAP. Trimming at V came to 5 bases and at J to 1 base, leaving 9 bases not matched to a gene. The CDR3 is made up of 16 amino acids. The CDR3 here is CASGLGTGRGSYEQYF. Written as DNA, the CDR3 is TGTGCTAGTGGTCTGGGGACAGGGCGGGGGTCCTACGAGCAGTACTTC.

This clonotype occurred many times. The chain links TRBV28 to TRBJ2-7; perhaps TRBD2 as D (6 bases). There are 14 residues in the CDR3. Trimming took 7 bases from V and 6 from J, leaving 19 bases between them. Germline V gene data show CDR1 as MDHEN and CDR2 as SYDVKM. The CDR3 DNA sequence: TGTGCCAGCACCCCGGGGGATTTAGCCCCCGAGCAGTACTTC. Its protein product is CASTPGDLAPEQYF.